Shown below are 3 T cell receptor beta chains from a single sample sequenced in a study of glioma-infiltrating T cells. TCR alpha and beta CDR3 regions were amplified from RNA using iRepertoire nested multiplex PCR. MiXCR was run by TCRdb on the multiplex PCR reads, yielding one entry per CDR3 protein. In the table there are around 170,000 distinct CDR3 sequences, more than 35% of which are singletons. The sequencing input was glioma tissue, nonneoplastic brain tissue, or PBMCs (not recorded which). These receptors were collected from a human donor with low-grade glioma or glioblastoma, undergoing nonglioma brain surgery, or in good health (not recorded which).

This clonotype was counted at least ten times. DNA of the CDR3: TGTGCCAGCACCCCCAGGAGCTCCTACAATGAGCAGTTCTTC. Translated: CASTPRSSYNEQFF. The chain joins TRBV28 to TRBJ2-1; D unclear. V lost 7 bases, J lost 0 bases, and 10 bases lay in between. The CDR3 loop spans 14 amino acids. Germline CDR1 and CDR2: MDHEN and SYDVKM.

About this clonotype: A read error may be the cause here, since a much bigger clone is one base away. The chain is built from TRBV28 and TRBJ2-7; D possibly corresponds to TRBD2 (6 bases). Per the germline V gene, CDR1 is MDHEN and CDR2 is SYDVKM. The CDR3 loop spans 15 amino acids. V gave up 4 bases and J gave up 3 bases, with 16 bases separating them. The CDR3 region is CASSSSETRVYEQYF. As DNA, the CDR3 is TGTGCCAGCAGTTCCTCGGAGACTAGGGTCTACGAGCAGTACTTC. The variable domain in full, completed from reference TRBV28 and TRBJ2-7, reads DVKVTQSSRYLVKRTGEKVFLECVQDMDHENMFWYRQDPGLGLRLIYFSYDVKMKEKGDIPEGYSVSREKKERFSLILESASTNQTSMYLCASSSSETRVYEQYFGPGTRLTVT.

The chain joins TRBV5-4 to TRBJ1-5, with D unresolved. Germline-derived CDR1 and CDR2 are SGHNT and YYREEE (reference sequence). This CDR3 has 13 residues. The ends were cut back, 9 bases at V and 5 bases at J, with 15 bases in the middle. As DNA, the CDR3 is TGTGCCATAACCCGTTTCGATCATCAGCCCCAGCATTTT. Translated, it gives CAITRFDHQPQHF.